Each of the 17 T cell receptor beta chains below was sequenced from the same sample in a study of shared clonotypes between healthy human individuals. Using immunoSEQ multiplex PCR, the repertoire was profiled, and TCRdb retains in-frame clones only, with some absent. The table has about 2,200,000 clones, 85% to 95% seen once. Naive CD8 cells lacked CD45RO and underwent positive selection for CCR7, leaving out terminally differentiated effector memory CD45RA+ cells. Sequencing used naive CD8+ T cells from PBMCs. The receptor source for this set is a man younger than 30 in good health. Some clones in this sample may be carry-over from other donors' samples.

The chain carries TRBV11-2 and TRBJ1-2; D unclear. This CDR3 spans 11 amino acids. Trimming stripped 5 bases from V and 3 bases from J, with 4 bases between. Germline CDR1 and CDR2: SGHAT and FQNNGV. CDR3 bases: TGTGCCAGCAGCACCGACTATGGCTACACCTTC. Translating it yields CASSTDYGYTF.

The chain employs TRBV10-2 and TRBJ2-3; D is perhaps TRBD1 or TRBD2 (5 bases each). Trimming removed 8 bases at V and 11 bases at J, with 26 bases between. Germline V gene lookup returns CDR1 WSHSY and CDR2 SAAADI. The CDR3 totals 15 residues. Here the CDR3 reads CASRRDVSLARGQYF. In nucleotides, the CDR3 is TGCGCCAGCCGACGGGACGTAAGTCTTGCTCGAGGGCAGTATTTT.

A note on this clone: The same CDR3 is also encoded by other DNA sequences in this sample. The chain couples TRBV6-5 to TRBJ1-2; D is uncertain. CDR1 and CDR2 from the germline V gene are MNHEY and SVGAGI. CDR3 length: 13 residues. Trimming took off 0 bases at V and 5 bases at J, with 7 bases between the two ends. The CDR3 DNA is TGTGCCAGCAGTTACTCGAATGGATATGGCTACACCTTC. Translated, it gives CASSYSNGYGYTF.

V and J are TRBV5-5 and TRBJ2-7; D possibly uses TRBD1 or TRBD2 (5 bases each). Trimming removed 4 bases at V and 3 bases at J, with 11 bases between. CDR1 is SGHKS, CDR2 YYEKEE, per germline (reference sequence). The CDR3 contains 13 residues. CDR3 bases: TGTGCCAGCAGCGGTGGGGGTATCTACGAGCAGTACTTC. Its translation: CASSGGGIYEQYF.

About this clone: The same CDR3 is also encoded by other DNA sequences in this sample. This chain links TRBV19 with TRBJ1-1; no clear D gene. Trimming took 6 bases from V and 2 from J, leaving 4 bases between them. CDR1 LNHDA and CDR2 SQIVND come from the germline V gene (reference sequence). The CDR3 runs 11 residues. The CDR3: CASRANTEAFF. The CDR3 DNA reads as TGTGCCAGTAGGGCAAACACTGAAGCTTTCTTT.

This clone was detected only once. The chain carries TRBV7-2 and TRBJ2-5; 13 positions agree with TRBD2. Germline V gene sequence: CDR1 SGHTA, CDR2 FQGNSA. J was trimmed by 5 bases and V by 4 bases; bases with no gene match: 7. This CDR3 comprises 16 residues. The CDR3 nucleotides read TGTGCCAGCAGCTGGGGACTAGCGGGAAGGGGGGAGACCCAGTACTTC. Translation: CASSWGLAGRGETQYF.

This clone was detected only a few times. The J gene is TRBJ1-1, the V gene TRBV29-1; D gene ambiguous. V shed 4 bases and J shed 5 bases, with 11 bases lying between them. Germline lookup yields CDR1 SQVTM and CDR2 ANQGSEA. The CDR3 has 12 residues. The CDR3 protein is CSVVTPSTEAFF. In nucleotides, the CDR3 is TGCAGCGTTGTGACCCCGAGTACTGAAGCTTTCTTT.

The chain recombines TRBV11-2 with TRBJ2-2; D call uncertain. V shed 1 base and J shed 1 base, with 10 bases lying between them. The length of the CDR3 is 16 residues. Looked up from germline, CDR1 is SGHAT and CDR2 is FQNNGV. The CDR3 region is CASSLAASMNTGELFF. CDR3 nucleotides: TGTGCCAGCAGCTTAGCTGCCAGTATGAACACCGGGGAGCTGTTTTTT.

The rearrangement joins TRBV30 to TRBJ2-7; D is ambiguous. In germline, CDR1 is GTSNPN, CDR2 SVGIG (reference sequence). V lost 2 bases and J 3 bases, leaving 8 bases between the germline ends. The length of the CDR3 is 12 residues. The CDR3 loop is CAWSTDYYEQYF. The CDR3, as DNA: TGTGCCTGGAGTACGGATTACTACGAGCAGTACTTC.

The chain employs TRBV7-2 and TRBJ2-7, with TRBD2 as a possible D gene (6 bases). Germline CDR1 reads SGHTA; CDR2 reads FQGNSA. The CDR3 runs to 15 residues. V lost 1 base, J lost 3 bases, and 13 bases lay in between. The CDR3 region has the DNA TGTGCCAGCAGCTTAGTGGGCGGGGCCGACTACGAGCAGTACTTC. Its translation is CASSLVGGADYEQYF.

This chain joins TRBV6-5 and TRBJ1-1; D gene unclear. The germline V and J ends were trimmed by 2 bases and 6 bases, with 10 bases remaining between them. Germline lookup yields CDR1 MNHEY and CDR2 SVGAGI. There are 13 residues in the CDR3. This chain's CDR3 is CASSYAGLAEAFF. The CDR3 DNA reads TGTGCCAGCAGTTACGCTGGGCTGGCTGAAGCTTTCTTT.

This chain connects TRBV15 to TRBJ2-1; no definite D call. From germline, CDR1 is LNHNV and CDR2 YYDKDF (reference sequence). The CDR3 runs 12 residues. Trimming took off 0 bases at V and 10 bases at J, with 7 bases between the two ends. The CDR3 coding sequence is TGTGCCACCAGCAGAGATTTGAGAGAGCAGTTCTTC. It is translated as CATSRDLREQFF.

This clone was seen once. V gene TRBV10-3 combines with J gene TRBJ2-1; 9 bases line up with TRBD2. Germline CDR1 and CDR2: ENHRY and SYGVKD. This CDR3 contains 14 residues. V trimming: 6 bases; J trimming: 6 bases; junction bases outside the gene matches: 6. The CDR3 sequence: CAIRLPGLANEQFF. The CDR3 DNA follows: TGTGCCATCAGATTGCCGGGACTAGCCAATGAGCAGTTCTTC.

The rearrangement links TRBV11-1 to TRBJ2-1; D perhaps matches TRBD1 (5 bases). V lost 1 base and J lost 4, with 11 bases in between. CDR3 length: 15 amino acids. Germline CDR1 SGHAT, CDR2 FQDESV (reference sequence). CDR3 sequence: CASSLEETAYNEQFF. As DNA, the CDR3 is TGTGCCAGCAGCTTAGAAGAGACAGCATACAATGAGCAGTTCTTC.

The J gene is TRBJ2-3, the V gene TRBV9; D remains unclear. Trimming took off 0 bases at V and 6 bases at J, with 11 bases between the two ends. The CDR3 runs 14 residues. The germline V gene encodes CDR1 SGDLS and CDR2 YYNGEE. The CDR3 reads CASSVEARPDTQYF. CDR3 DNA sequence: TGTGCCAGCAGCGTAGAGGCGAGGCCCGATACGCAGTATTTT.

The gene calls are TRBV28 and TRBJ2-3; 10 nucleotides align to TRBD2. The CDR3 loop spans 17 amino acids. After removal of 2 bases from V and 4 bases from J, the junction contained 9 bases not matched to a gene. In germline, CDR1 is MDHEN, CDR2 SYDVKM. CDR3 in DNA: TGTGCCAGCAGTTTACGGTCTAGCGGGAGCCCCGCAGATACGCAGTATTTT. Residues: CASSLRSSGSPADTQYF.

The DNA for the CDR3 is TGTGCCAGCAGTTTACTAGCGGAAGGTTACAATGAGCAGTTCTTC. Residues: CASSLLAEGYNEQFF. The chain uses TRBV27 and TRBJ2-1; 7 positions agree with TRBD2. The length of the CDR3 is 15 residues. J gave up 4 bases and V 2 bases, and 5 bases lay outside the gene matches. Germline CDR1 and CDR2: MNHEY and SMNVEV (reference sequence).